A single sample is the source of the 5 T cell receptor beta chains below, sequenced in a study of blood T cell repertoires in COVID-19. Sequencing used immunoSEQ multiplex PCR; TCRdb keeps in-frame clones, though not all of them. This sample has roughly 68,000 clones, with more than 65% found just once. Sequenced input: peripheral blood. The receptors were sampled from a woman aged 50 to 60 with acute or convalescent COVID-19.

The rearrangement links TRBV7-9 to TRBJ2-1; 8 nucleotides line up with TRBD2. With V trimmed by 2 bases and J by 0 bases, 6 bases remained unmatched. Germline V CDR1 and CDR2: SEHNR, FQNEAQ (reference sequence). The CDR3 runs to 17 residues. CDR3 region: CASSLLSGTSSYNEQFF. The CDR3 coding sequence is TGTGCCAGCAGCTTATTGTCCGGGACTAGCTCCTACAATGAGCAGTTCTTC.

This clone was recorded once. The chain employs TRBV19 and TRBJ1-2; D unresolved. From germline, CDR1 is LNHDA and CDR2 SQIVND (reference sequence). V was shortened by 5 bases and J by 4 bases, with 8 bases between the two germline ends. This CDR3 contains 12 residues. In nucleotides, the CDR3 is TGTGCCAGTAGTCCCGGAGTCTATGGCTACACCTTC. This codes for CASSPGVYGYTF. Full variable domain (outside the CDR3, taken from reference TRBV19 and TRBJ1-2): DGGITQSPKYLFRKEGQNVTLSCEQNLNHDAMYWYRQDPGQGLRLIYYSQIVNDFQKGDIAEGYSVSREKKESFPLTVTSAQKNPTAFYLCASSPGVYGYTFGSGTRLTVV.

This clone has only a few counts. DNA of the CDR3: TGTGCCAGCAGCATGATCGGGACAGGGAGAGTGAGCAATCAGCCCCAGCATTTT. Translation gives CASSMIGTGRVSNQPQHF. The chain is built from TRBV21-1 and TRBJ1-5; the table gives TRBD1 as D, unverified against the DNA. TRBV21-1 is given as a pseudogene. The CDR3 runs 18 residues.

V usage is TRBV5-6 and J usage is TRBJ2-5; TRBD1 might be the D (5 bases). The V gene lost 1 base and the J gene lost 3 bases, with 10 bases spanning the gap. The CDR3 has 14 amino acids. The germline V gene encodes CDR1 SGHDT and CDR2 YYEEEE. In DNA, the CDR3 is TGTGCCAGCAGCTTGTCTCTCAGGGAAGAGACCCAGTACTTC. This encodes CASSLSLREETQYF. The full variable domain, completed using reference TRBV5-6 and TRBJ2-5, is DAGVTQSPTHLIKTRGQQVTLRCSPKSGHDTVSWYQQALGQGPQFIFQYYEEEERQRGNFPDRFSGHQFPNYSSELNVNALLLGDSALYLCASSLSLREETQYFGPGTRLLVL.

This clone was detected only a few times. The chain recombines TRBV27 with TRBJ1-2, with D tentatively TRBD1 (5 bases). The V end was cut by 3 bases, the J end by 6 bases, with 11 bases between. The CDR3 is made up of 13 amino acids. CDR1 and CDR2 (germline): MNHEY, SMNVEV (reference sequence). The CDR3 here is CASSFSAGNGYTF. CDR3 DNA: TGTGCCAGCAGTTTTTCGGCAGGGAATGGCTACACCTTC.